A selection of T cell receptor beta chains follows, all from one sample in a study of neurological immune-mediated disorders. MiXCR was run by TCRdb on the 5' RACE reads, yielding one entry per CDR3 protein. This table has approximately 77,000 distinct CDR3 sequences, roughly 10% appearing once. Material for sequencing was PBMCs. Receptor source: a man aged 50 to 60 in good health. The CDR3 runs from the conserved cysteine through the conserved F or W.

j_call v_call cdr3_aa
TRBJ2-2 TRBV14 CASSPRGAGELFF
TRBJ2-5 TRBV12-3/TRBV12-4 CASSLKAWDGETQYF
TRBJ1-1 TRBV5-1 CASMGNTEAFF
TRBJ2-2 TRBV4-3 CASHGTSGRRGWGGELFF
TRBJ1-1 TRBV5-1 CASSPAGLVNTEAFF
TRBJ2-7 TRBV4-2 CASSRDRGASYEQYF
TRBJ1-1 TRBV10-3 CAISGASNTEAFF
TRBJ1-3 TRBV6-6 CASSERGNSGNTIYF
TRBJ2-2 TRBV6-2/TRBV6-3 CASSYRDYTGELFF
TRBJ1-1 TRBV12-3/TRBV12-4 CASRPTGQKNTEAFF
TRBJ2-1 TRBV4-1 CASSRTAGGEQFF
TRBJ2-7 TRBV28 CASSLPRQGGSEQYF
TRBJ2-2 TRBV28 CAIPTRETGELFF
TRBJ2-7 TRBV12-3/TRBV12-4 CASSRDPRSSYEQYF
TRBJ1-5 TRBV12-3/TRBV12-4 CASSSPIDYNQPQHF
TRBJ2-7 TRBV9 CASSVGTPGYEQYF
TRBJ2-5 TRBV12-3/TRBV12-4 CASSLELTEQETQYF
TRBJ2-1 TRBV2 CASSGGTSGDEQFF
TRBJ2-2 TRBV18 CASSPPGQGTNTGELFF
TRBJ1-1 TRBV21-1 CASSKVLQGQGFTEAFF
TRBJ2-5 TRBV6-5 CASSYGEYQETQYF
TRBJ1-2 TRBV5-4 CASSLQDLYGYTF
TRBJ1-2 TRBV7-2 CASSRPLGGYTF
TRBJ1-2 TRBV6-5 CASTSGRAYGYTF
TRBJ2-1 TRBV27 CASIRTATGSYNEQFF
TRBJ2-2 TRBV5-1 CASSLAGSQNTGELFF
TRBJ2-7 TRBV21-1 CASSSRAQYF
TRBJ2-2 TRBV5-1 CASSFTGSTGELFF
TRBJ2-1 TRBV20-1 CSASPTSGVANEQFF
TRBJ1-5 TRBV2 CASSEWGGSNQPQHF
TRBJ2-3 TRBV10-3 CAISESTASGSGTDTQYF
TRBJ2-2 TRBV7-8 CASSLFLAAGELFF
TRBJ2-3 TRBV7-2 CASSRGDTQYF
TRBJ2-7 TRBV5-1 CASSLARGQVYEQYF
TRBJ2-3 TRBV4-3 CASSLSGVADTQYF
TRBJ2-7 TRBV28 CASSLGLTYGPPHYEQYF
TRBJ1-1 TRBV7-2 CASSKSRGSETEAFF
TRBJ1-1 TRBV10-2 CASSQWTGDTEAFF
TRBJ1-5 TRBV20-1 CSARVHPRVFRENQPQHF
TRBJ2-3 TRBV7-2 CASSSVGLAGRDTQYF
TRBJ1-1 TRBV29-1 CSVEKVYTEAFF